This T cell receptor (beta chain) originates from a study of shared clonotypes between healthy human individuals. About the research overall: In total, the donors were a couple of women and a few men aged 18 to 49.

Assay runs were performed at deep level. Some 32,000 T cell genomes, or approximately 300 ng DNA, went into replicate PCRs of unsorted PBMC. The authors' processing: There were no quality scores in the junction-only immunoSEQ sequences, so filtering differed. The data were produced by immunoSEQ multiplex PCR, yet TCRdb's version contains in-frame clones alone and is incomplete. Clone size and V and J calls were adopted from that table, with D and trimming inferred from the DNA. The table includes hundreds of thousands of clones, roughly four fifths detected once. The germline V gene encodes CDR1 LNHNV and CDR2 YYDKDF (reference sequence). V shed 3 bases and J 7 bases; nucleotides not matched to a gene: 6. CDR3 length: 15 amino acids. This clone has a handful of counts.

The gene calls are TRBV15 and TRBJ2-1; 10 nucleotides match TRBD2. This TCR came from a woman between 40 and 50 years old in good health. Some clones in this sample may be carry-over from other donors' samples. Sequencing was performed on PBMCs. Written as DNA, the CDR3 is TGTGCCACCAGCAGCTCTAGCGGGAGTGTGAATGAGCAGTTCTTC. This sequence encodes CATSSSSGSVNEQFF.